This T cell receptor beta chain was recovered during a study of early T cells in non-severe SARS-CoV-2 infection. At the level of the study: Chains were unpaired, as sequencing was done on bulk RNA from unsorted whole blood.

General study points: Clonotype matching in VDJdb favored anti-spike CD8 responses and did not capture private and CD4 specificities.

This clonotype showed up many times. Its specificity is unknown. The TCR library protocol was used to attach unique molecular identifiers. These identifiers were attached to individual cDNA molecules. TCRdb used MiXCR to reprocess the 5' RACE reads, holding one entry per CDR3 protein. This table holds 29,000 or so distinct CDR3 sequences, around 5.1% found once. CDR1 is DFQATT and CDR2 is SNEGSKA in the germline V gene (reference sequence). The CDR3 runs to 14 residues. V lost 2 bases to trimming and J lost 8 bases; unmatched junction nucleotides: 6. The sample comprised whole blood. The TCR sequence derives from an adult who was a healthcare worker with PCR-confirmed SARS-CoV-2 infection or an uninfected control (not recorded which). The chain recombines TRBV20-1 with TRBJ1-2, with 12 bases identical to TRBD1. The CDR3 DNA sequence: TGCAGTGCTAGACTGGGACAGGGGGCTTGGGGCTACACCTTC. Translating it yields CSARLGQGAWGYTF.